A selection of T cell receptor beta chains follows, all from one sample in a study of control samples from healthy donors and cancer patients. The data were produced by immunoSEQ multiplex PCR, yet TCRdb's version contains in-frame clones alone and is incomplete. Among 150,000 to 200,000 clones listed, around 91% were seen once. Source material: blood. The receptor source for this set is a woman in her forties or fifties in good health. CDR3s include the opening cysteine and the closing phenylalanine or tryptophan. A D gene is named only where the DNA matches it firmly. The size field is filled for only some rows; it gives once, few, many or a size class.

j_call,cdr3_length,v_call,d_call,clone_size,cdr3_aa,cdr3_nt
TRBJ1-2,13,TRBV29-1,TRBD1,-,CSVVGTEGYGYTF,TGCAGCGTTGTGGGGACAGAAGGCTATGGCTACACCTTC
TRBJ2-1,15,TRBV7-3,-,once,CASSLTPGGHNEQFF,TGTGCCAGCAGCTTAACCCCCGGCGGACACAATGAGCAGTTCTTC
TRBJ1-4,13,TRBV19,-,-,CASSRTTNEKLFF,TGTGCCAGCTCACGAACAACTAATGAAAAACTGTTTTTT
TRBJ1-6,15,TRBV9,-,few,CASSALESFNSPLHF,TGTGCCAGCAGCGCACTGGAGAGTTTTAATTCACCCCTCCACTTT
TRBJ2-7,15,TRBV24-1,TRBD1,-,CATSDPGQGAYEQYF,TGTGCCACCAGTGATCCCGGACAGGGGGCGTATGAGCAGTACTTC
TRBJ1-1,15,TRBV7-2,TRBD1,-,CASSSGQGRGTEAFF,TGTGCCAGCAGCTCCGGACAGGGGAGGGGCACTGAAGCTTTCTTT
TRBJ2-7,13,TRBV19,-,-,CASSIALRGEQYF,TGTGCCAGTAGTATAGCCCTAAGGGGTGAGCAGTACTTC
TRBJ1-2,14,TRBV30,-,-,CAWSLAPGDYGYTF,TGTGCCTGGAGTCTTGCCCCCGGGGACTATGGCTACACCTTC
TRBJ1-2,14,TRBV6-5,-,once,CASSPTGRRYGYTF,TGTGCCAGCAGCCCCACGGGACGGCGCTATGGCTACACCTTC
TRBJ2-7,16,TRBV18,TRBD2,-,CASSPRASGRVYEQYF,TGTGCCAGCTCACCACGGGCTAGCGGAAGGGTCTACGAGCAGTACTTC
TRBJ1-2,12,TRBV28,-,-,CASLDNGRGYTF,TGTGCCAGCTTGGACAACGGGAGGGGCTACACCTTC
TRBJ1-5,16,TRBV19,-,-,CASSGYAGVGNQPQHF,TGTGCCAGTAGTGGTTATGCGGGAGTGGGCAATCAGCCCCAGCATTTT
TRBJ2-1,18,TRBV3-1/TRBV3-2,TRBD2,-,CASSPAGTSGISYNEQFF,TGTGCCAGCAGCCCTGCCGGGACTAGCGGGATCTCCTACAATGAGCAGTTCTTC
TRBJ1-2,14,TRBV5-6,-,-,CASSFGGTLRGYTF,TGTGCCAGCAGCTTTGGAGGGACTCTGAGGGGCTACACCTTC
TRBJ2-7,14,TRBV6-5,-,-,CASSYSGDLYEQYF,TGTGCCAGCAGTTACTCAGGGGACCTTTACGAGCAGTACTTC
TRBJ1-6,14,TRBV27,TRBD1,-,CASSGTGWNSPLHF,TGTGCCAGCAGTGGGACAGGGTGGAATTCACCCCTCCACTTT
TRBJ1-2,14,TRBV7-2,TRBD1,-,CASSSRDRGFGYTF,TGTGCCAGCAGCAGTCGGGACAGGGGTTTCGGCTACACCTTC
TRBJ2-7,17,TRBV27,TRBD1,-,CASREGPGQGLSYEQYF,TGTGCCAGCAGAGAAGGTCCCGGACAGGGCCTCTCCTACGAGCAGTACTTC
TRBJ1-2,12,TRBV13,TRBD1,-,CASSSTGDGYTF,TGTGCCAGCAGCTCCACAGGGGATGGCTACACCTTC
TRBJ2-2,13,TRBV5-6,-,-,CASSLGSGGELFF,TGTGCCAGCAGCTTAGGGAGTGGCGGGGAGCTGTTTTTT
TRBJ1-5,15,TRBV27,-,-,CASSLRGQSYQPQHF,TGTGCCAGCAGTCTACGTGGACAGTCATACCAGCCCCAGCATTTT
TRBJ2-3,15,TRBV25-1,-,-,CASSERGQSTDTQYF,TGTGCCAGCAGTGAAAGGGGACAATCCACAGATACGCAGTATTTT
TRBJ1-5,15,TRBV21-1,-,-,CASSKARGAAPPQHF,TGTGCCAGCAGCAAAGCGCGAGGGGCGGCCCCGCCTCAGCATTTT
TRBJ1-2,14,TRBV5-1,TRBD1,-,CASSATGGSPGYTF,TGCGCCAGCAGCGCAACAGGGGGATCCCCTGGCTACACCTTC
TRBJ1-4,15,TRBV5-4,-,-,CASSLRGRGNEKLFF,TGTGCCAGCAGCTTGCGTGGCAGGGGTAATGAAAAACTGTTTTTT
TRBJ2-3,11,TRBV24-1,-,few,CATSDPITQYF,TGTGCCACCAGTGACCCCATAACGCAGTATTTT
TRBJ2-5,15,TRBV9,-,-,CASSVGGREGETQYF,TGTGCCAGCAGCGTAGGGGGGCGAGAGGGAGAGACCCAGTACTTC
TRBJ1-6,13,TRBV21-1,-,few,CASSKAAVRSLHF,TGTGCCAGCAGCAAAGCGGCGGTCCGATCCCTCCACTTT
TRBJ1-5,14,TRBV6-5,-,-,CASSYRQSNQPQHF,TGTGCCAGCAGTTACAGGCAGAGCAATCAGCCCCAGCATTTT
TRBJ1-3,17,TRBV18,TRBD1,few,CASSPRTGGDSGNTIYF,TGTGCCAGCTCTCCCAGGACAGGGGGAGACTCTGGAAACACCATATATTTT
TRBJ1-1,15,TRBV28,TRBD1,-,CASISGGAGNTEAFF,TGTGCCAGCATATCAGGGGGCGCGGGGAACACTGAAGCTTTCTTT
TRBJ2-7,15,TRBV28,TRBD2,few,CASSPIRAGTYEQYF,TGTGCCAGCAGTCCGATCCGAGCGGGAACCTACGAGCAGTACTTC
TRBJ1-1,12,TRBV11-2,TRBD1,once,CASGGQGRGAFF,TGTGCCAGCGGCGGACAGGGGCGCGGAGCTTTCTTT
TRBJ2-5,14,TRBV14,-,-,CASSQATWGETQYF,TGTGCCAGCAGCCAAGCAACTTGGGGAGAGACCCAGTACTTC
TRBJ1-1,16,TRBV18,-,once,CATSPIHRVRETEAFF,TGTGCCACCTCACCAATACACAGGGTAAGAGAAACTGAAGCTTTCTTT
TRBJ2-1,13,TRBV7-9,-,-,CASTLGSYNEQFF,TGTGCCAGCACCCTCGGCTCCTACAATGAGCAGTTCTTC
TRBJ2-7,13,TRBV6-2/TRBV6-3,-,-,CASSRAGTYEQYF,TGTGCCAGCAGTCGGGCAGGGACCTACGAGCAGTACTTC
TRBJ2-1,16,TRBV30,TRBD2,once,CAWSVGMTSGGNEQFF,TGTGCCTGGAGTGTAGGGATGACTAGCGGGGGAAATGAGCAGTTCTTC
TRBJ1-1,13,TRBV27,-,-,CASSFLENTEAFF,TGTGCCAGCAGTTTCTTGGAGAACACTGAAGCTTTCTTT
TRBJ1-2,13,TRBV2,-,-,CASSPAGDYGYTF,TGTGCCAGCAGTCCGGCGGGTGACTATGGCTACACCTTC
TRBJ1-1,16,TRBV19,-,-,CASSMPGMGDGRGAFF,TGTGCCAGTAGTATGCCCGGGATGGGTGATGGTCGGGGGGCTTTCTTT